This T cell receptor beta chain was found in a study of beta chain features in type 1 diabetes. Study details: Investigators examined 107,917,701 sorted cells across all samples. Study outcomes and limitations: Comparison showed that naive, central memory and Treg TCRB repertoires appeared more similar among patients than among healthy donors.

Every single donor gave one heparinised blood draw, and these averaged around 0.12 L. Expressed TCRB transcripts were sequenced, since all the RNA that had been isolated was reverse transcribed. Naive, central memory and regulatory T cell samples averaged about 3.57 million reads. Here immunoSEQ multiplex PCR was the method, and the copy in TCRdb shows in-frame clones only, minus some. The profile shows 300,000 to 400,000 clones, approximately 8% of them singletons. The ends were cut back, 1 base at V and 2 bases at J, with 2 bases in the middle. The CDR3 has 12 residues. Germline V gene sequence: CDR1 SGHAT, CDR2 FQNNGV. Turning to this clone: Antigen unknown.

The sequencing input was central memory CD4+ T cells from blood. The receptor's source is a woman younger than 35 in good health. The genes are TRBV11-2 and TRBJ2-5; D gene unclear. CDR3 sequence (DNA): TGTGCCAGCAGCTTAGCACAAGAGACCCAGTACTTC. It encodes CASSLAQETQYF. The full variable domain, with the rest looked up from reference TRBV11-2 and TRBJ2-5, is EAGVAQSPRYKIIEKRQSVAFWCNPISGHATLYWYQQILGQGPKLLIQFQNNGVVDDSQLPKDRFSAERLKGVDSTLKIQPAKLEDSAVYLCASSLAQETQYFGPGTRLLVL.